Below, 3 T cell receptor beta chains from the same sample are listed, as sequenced in a study of T cells in Graves' hyperthyroidism and ophthalmopathy. RNA transcripts provided the source from which TCR beta CDR3 regions were amplified. The HTBI primer set was used in a first-round RT-PCR of the TCR CDR3. MiXCR, run by TCRdb on the multiplex PCR reads, gives a single entry per CDR3 protein. This table holds hundreds of thousands of distinct CDR3 sequences, roughly 24% found once. The sequenced material came from blood. The source of these receptors is a woman aged 25 to 39 with Graves' ophthalmopathy.

This clonotype was counted ten times or more. The chain links TRBV18 to TRBJ1-2, with a tentative D call TRBD1 (6 bases). The V gene's germline CDR1 is KGHSH and CDR2 LQKENI. V was cut by 1 base and J by 8 bases, with 14 bases left in between. This CDR3 has 14 amino acids. CDR3: CASSPLQGEEGYTF. CDR3 nucleotides: TGTGCCAGCTCACCACTACAGGGCGAGGAAGGCTACACCTTC. The whole variable domain, remainder taken from reference TRBV18 and TRBJ1-2, is NAGVMQNPRHLVRRRGQEARLRCSPMKGHSHVYWYRQLPEEGLKFMVYLQKENIIDESGMPKERFSAEFPKEGPSILRIQQVVRGDSAAYFCASSPLQGEEGYTFGSGTRLTVV.

CDR3 nucleotide sequence: TGCAGTGCTAGTATCTCCCTAGCTCCCTACGAGCAGTACTTC. It codes for CSASISLAPYEQYF. This chain uses TRBV20-1 with TRBJ2-7; weak D call: TRBD2 (5 bases). V lost 3 bases and J lost 2, with 14 bases in between. The CDR3 has 14 amino acids. Looked up from germline, CDR1 is DFQATT and CDR2 is SNEGSKA (reference sequence).

This clonotype was found a few times. This rearrangement joins TRBV7-2 to TRBJ1-2, with D uncertain. Germline CDR1 reads SGHTA; CDR2 reads FQGNSA. V was shortened by 0 bases and J by 4 bases, with 12 bases between the two germline ends. The CDR3 runs 15 residues. The CDR3 DNA follows: TGTGCCAGCAGCTTAGCGGGATCCCCGGGCTATGGCTACACCTTC. Protein: CASSLAGSPGYGYTF.